This T cell receptor beta chain was sequenced during a study of blood T cell repertoires in COVID-19. CDR3 length: 13 residues. V shed 9 bases and J shed 5 bases, with 14 bases lying between them. Germline V lookup: CDR1 KGHSH, CDR2 LQKENI. This table comes from immunoSEQ multiplex PCR, and its TCRdb copy is limited to in-frame clones, with some not included. The table includes a few hundred thousand clones, over 75% detected once. Sequenced material: peripheral blood. This receptor was identified in a woman aged 50 to 60 with acute or convalescent COVID-19. V gene TRBV18 combines with J gene TRBJ1-5, with a tentative D call TRBD1 (5 bases). CDR3 nucleotides: TGTGCCAGTAACCAGGGTACGGATCAGCCCCAGCATTTT. Translating gives CASNQGTDQPQHF.